What follows describes a single T cell receptor beta chain. What it binds is unknown. The data originate from a study of T cell responses to AZD1222 COVID-19 vaccine. Findings and caveats of the study: The study reported that nearly half of spike-specific TCRs target unmutated variant regions. Donors were largely white British and mainly female; clonal diversity was possibly underestimated. Across the whole spike, CD4 TCRs peaked at regions 160-218 and 743-854. Rises in breadth and depth of Spike-specific TCRs came after two AZD1222 doses.

V was cut by 0 bases and J by 7 bases, with 13 bases left in between. There are 14 residues in the CDR3. Profiling relied on immunoSEQ multiplex PCR, and the TCRdb table lists in-frame clones only, not all of them. The sample includes 80,000 to 100,000 clones, just over 90% of them seen just once. This receptor was identified in an adult who received the AZD1222 COVID-19 vaccine. The chain links TRBV23-1 to TRBJ2-7; D might be TRBD1 (5 bases). TRBV23-1 falls under the ORF class, with uncertain function. This specimen was peripheral blood, taken 28 days after the second AZD1222 dose. The CDR3 DNA reads as TGCGCCAGCAGTCAATCGAGGACATTCTGGGAGCAGTACTTC. It encodes CASSQSRTFWEQYF.